The clone carrying this T cell receptor (beta chain) was observed a few times. Its antigen is still unknown. MiXCR, run by TCRdb on the reads, gives a single entry per CDR3 protein. The sample carries roughly 350,000 distinct CDR3 sequences, about a third recorded once. This specimen belongs to a study of T cell repertoires in cytomegalovirus infection. J gave up 10 bases and V 7 bases, and 9 bases lay outside the gene matches. The CDR3 totals 14 residues. Looked up from germline, CDR1 is KGHDR and CDR2 is SFDVKD. The source is a human donor in good health (CMV status not recorded). Some clones in this sample may be carry-over from other donors' samples. The V call is TRBV24-1, the J call TRBJ2-1; TRBD2 aligns across 10 bases. This material consisted of cultured PBMCs, taken from culture after CMV antigen stimulation. CDR3: CATRSGRAVEEQFF. In DNA form, the CDR3 reads TGTGCCACCAGAAGCGGGAGGGCCGTTGAAGAGCAGTTCTTC.